The next 17 T cell receptor beta chains were all read from a single sample in a study of Graves' ophthalmopathy and Graves' hyperthyroidism. Investigators amplified TCR beta CDR3 regions from RNA transcripts. Second-round multiplex PCR followed a first-round RT-PCR using HTBI primers. TCRdb re-derived calls from the multiplex PCR reads in MiXCR, one entry per CDR3 protein. The repertoire holds approximately 210,000 distinct CDR3 sequences, about 32% seen once, with over 7.5% in the top ten. Input material: peripheral blood. These receptors all come from a man aged 45-65 years with Graves' ophthalmopathy.

In this sample, this clonotype turned up many times. V is TRBV24-1 and J is TRBJ1-6; 9 bases match TRBD1. V lost 5 bases to trimming and J lost 5 bases; unmatched junction nucleotides: 3. CDR3 size: 15 residues. Germline V gene data show CDR1 as KGHDR and CDR2 as SFDVKD. CDR3 nucleotides: TGTGCCACCAGTGCGGGGACAGGGAATAATTCACCCCTCCACTTT. This translates into CATSAGTGNNSPLHF.

This clonotype was counted many times. This rearrangement joins TRBV13 to TRBJ2-7; 10 bases are a match to TRBD2. The CDR3 loop spans 14 amino acids. The germline CDR1 and CDR2 sequences are PRHDT and FYEKMQ (reference sequence). This CDR3 reads CATTKAGGGSEQYF. CDR3 nucleotide sequence: TGTGCGACCACTAAAGCGGGAGGGGGGTCGGAGCAGTACTTC.

This chain uses TRBV6-1 with TRBJ1-1; D is perhaps TRBD1 (5 bases). This CDR3 is built from 12 residues. The germline CDR1 and CDR2 sequences are MNHNS and SASEGT. Trimming took off 6 bases at V and 7 bases at J, with 12 bases between the two ends. The DNA for the CDR3 is TGTGCCAGCAGCGACGGACACCTTGAAGCTTTCTTT. Encoded protein: CASSDGHLEAFF.

This clonotype was picked up many times. The V and J genes are TRBV9 and TRBJ1-6; D is undetermined. CDR1 and CDR2 (germline): SGDLS, YYNGEE. Trimming removed 0 bases at V and 7 bases at J, with 8 bases between. CDR3 length: 14 amino acids. CDR3 loop: CASSVAGDNSPLHF. In DNA, the CDR3 is TGTGCCAGCAGCGTAGCAGGTGACAATTCACCCCTCCACTTT.

The rearrangement uses TRBV12-3 or TRBV12-4 and TRBJ1-1, with D unresolved. Trimming removed 2 bases at V and 6 bases at J, with 13 bases between. The CDR3 is 14 residues long. The CDR3 region has the DNA TGTGCCAGCAGTTTATCCTCAGGTGCGGCTGAAGCTTTCTTT. As protein: CASSLSSGAAEAFF.

This sequence joins TRBV6-1 and TRBJ1-6; no definite D call. The CDR3 is 15 residues long. V was pared by 4 bases and J by 0 bases, with 7 bases between. Germline V gene sequence: CDR1 MNHNS, CDR2 SASEGT. In nucleotides, the CDR3 is TGTGCCAGCAGTGCGAGAAGCTCCTATAATTCACCCCTCCACTTT. It translates to CASSARSSYNSPLHF.

This clonotype has at least ten counts. The chain recombines TRBV6-2 or TRBV6-3 with TRBJ2-5; 9 positions agree with TRBD1. V trimming: 5 bases; J trimming: 2 bases; junction bases outside the gene matches: 12. Germline V gene sequence: CDR1 MNHEY, CDR2 SVGEGT. There are 17 residues in the CDR3. DNA for the CDR3: TGTGCCAGCAGTCTACCAAACAGGGGGCAACGGCAAGAGACCCAGTACTTC. It is translated as CASSLPNRGQRQETQYF.

Many counts were recorded for this clonotype. The DNA for the CDR3 is TGTGCCAGCACCTCTTCTGGCGGGTCGACCTACGAGCAGTACTTC. Translating it yields CASTSSGGSTYEQYF. The chain couples TRBV28 to TRBJ2-7, with D perhaps matching TRBD2 (5 bases). V shed 7 bases and J shed 2 bases, with 18 bases lying between them. The V gene's germline CDR1 is MDHEN and CDR2 SYDVKM. This CDR3 contains 15 residues.

Many counts were recorded for this clonotype. The chain carries TRBV12-3 or TRBV12-4 and TRBJ1-2; no reliable D call. The CDR3 covers 15 residues. The ends were cut back, 0 bases at V and 5 bases at J, with 13 bases in the middle. CDR3 protein: CASSLARRTLYGYTF. The CDR3 region has the DNA TGTGCCAGCAGTTTAGCGCGCAGGACTCTTTATGGCTACACCTTC.

The rearrangement uses TRBV6-1 and TRBJ2-7; 8 bases agree with TRBD1. The CDR3 is 15 residues long. From germline, CDR1 is MNHNS and CDR2 SASEGT. The V gene end was trimmed by 4 bases and the J gene end by 3 bases; junction bases not matched to a gene: 8. The CDR3 loop reads CASSGRTGTHYEQYF. DNA of the CDR3: TGTGCCAGCAGTGGAAGGACAGGGACCCACTACGAGCAGTACTTC.

This clonotype occurred many times. CDR3 in DNA: TGTGCCACGCGACAGGTGAACACTGAAGCTTTCTTT. Protein product: CATRQVNTEAFF. The V and J genes are TRBV19 and TRBJ1-1, with D possibly being TRBD1 (6 bases). Trimming took 10 bases from V and 0 from J, leaving 9 bases between them. Germline V gives CDR1 LNHDA, CDR2 SQIVND (reference sequence). This CDR3 has 12 amino acids.

This clonotype appeared many times. V gene TRBV6-2 or TRBV6-3 combines with J gene TRBJ2-7, with 16 positions matching TRBD2. This CDR3 region has 15 residues. Germline V gene lookup returns CDR1 MNHEY and CDR2 SVGEGT. The V gene end was trimmed by 2 bases and the J gene end by 7 bases; junction bases not matched to a gene: 2. This CDR3 is CASSYGTSGRGEQYF. Here the CDR3 DNA reads TGTGCCAGCAGTTACGGGACTAGCGGGAGGGGTGAGCAGTACTTC.

There are many counts of this clonotype. The chain carries TRBV12-3 or TRBV12-4 and TRBJ1-5, with D possibly being TRBD1 (5 bases). V was shortened by 1 base and J by 6 bases, with 16 bases between the two germline ends. The CDR3 totals 16 residues. CDR3 protein: CASSLGANYGAQPQHF. CDR3 DNA sequence: TGTGCCAGCAGTTTAGGGGCCAATTATGGGGCTCAGCCCCAGCATTTT.

Ten or more counts support this clonotype. The rearrangement joins TRBV19 to TRBJ2-7; 11 bases map to TRBD2. V was pared by 3 bases and J by 3 bases, with 1 base of the junction left unmatched. CDR3 length: 14 amino acids. Per germline, CDR1 LNHDA and CDR2 SQIVND (reference sequence). CDR3 DNA: TGTGCCAGTAGTATTGGGACTAGCGGCTACGAGCAGTACTTC. Residues: CASSIGTSGYEQYF.

The chain is built from TRBV11-2 and TRBJ1-2, with 9 bases that match TRBD1. Germline loops: CDR1 SGHAT, CDR2 FQNNGV. V shed 5 bases, J shed 8 bases, and the junction held 18 bases outside the gene matches. The CDR3 is made up of 17 amino acids. CDR3 bases: TGTGCCAGCAGCCAGGGGGGGACAGGGATTAATTCGGGAGGCTACACCTTC. Amino acids: CASSQGGTGINSGGYTF.

This clonotype was counted at least ten times. V and J are TRBV19 and TRBJ2-7; D remains unclear. The length of the CDR3 is 15 residues. Germline loops: CDR1 LNHDA, CDR2 SQIVND (reference sequence). Trimming pared 2 bases from V and 2 bases from J, leaving 13 bases between. Written as DNA, the CDR3 is TGTGCCAGTAGTATAACGGCGGACGGAACCTACGAGCAGTACTTC. It yields the protein CASSITADGTYEQYF.

J is TRBJ2-5 and V is TRBV6-5; possible D gene TRBD1, 6 bases. The V and J ends lost 6 bases and 1 base respectively, with 9 bases between them. Germline V gives CDR1 MNHEY, CDR2 SVGAGI. The CDR3 loop spans 13 amino acids. The CDR3 region is CASRNRVQETQYF. Written as DNA, the CDR3 is TGTGCCAGCAGAAACAGGGTCCAAGAGACCCAGTACTTC.